Each of the 10 T cell receptor beta chains below was sequenced from the same sample in a study of CD8 T cells in ankylosing spondylitis. TCRdb used MiXCR to reprocess the 5' RACE reads, holding one entry per CDR3 protein. The repertoire holds 250,000 to 350,000 distinct CDR3 sequences, with around 19% as singletons. Sequenced input: blood, either unsorted or a sorted T cell fraction (not recorded which). The receptor set was obtained from a male donor with ankylosing spondylitis or in good health (not recorded which).

This clonotype was seen a few times. The V gene is TRBV10-3, the J gene TRBJ1-6; D gene ambiguous. Germline V CDR1 and CDR2: ENHRY, SYGVKD. The V gene lost 10 bases and the J gene lost 9 bases, with 16 bases spanning the gap. The CDR3 totals 13 residues. The CDR3 here is CASAEGTLSPLHF. The CDR3 region has the DNA TGTGCCAGCGCAGAGGGCACACTTTCACCCCTCCACTTT.

The genes are TRBV10-3 and TRBJ1-5; no reliable D call. With 0 bases removed from V and 7 bases from J, the gap between germline ends came to 10 bases. This CDR3 is 14 amino acids long. CDR1 is ENHRY and CDR2 is SYGVKD in the germline V gene. CDR3 nucleotide sequence: TGTGCCATCAGTGAGTCGAACAGCCGGCAGCCCCAGCATTTT. Encoded protein: CAISESNSRQPQHF.

The chain employs TRBV5-1 and TRBJ2-5; a possible D gene is TRBD2 (5 bases). V was cut by 0 bases and J by 1 base, with 7 bases left in between. CDR1 and CDR2 from the germline V gene are SGHRS and YFSETQ. The CDR3 totals 14 residues. The CDR3 coding sequence is TGCGCCAGCAGCTTGGGACTATCCCAAGAGACCCAGTACTTC. It encodes CASSLGLSQETQYF.

The genes are TRBV24-1 and TRBJ1-3; D unclear. Per germline, CDR1 KGHDR and CDR2 SFDVKD. The CDR3 extends over 13 amino acids. V was pared by 5 bases and J by 5 bases, with 9 bases between. CDR3 DNA sequence: TGTGCCACCAGTGGAGAACCTAGAAACACCATATATTTT. This gives the protein CATSGEPRNTIYF.

This clonotype was recorded a few times. CDR3 coding DNA: TGTGCCAGCAGCCCCGACAGTACCGGAAACACCATATATTTT. This sequence encodes CASSPDSTGNTIYF. This chain joins TRBV28 and TRBJ1-3, with D possibly TRBD1 on 5 matching bases. Germline CDR1 reads MDHEN; CDR2 reads SYDVKM. This CDR3 spans 14 amino acids. The V end was cut by 6 bases, the J end by 4 bases, with 13 bases between.

V is TRBV12-3 or TRBV12-4 and J is TRBJ2-2; 12 positions match TRBD1. With V trimmed by 1 base and J by 6 bases, 3 bases remained unmatched. The CDR3 is 16 residues long. The CDR3 bases are TGTGCCAGCAGTTTAGGCGGGACAGGGGGCCCCGGGGAGCTGTTTTTT. Translation gives CASSLGGTGGPGELFF.

J is TRBJ1-1 and V is TRBV10-3; D uncertain. Between the trimmed V and J ends, which lost 2 bases and 1 base, there was a span of 5 bases. Germline CDR1 ENHRY, CDR2 SYGVKD. The CDR3 sequence is 13 residues long. CDR3 coding DNA: TGTGCCATCAGTGAGGGAGGGAACACTGAAGCTTTCTTT. Translated: CAISEGGNTEAFF.

This clonotype occurred a few times. V usage is TRBV6-5 and J usage is TRBJ1-2; possibly TRBD1 for D (5 bases). Germline V CDR1 and CDR2: MNHEY, SVGAGI. Deletions cut 0 bases from V and 0 bases from J, with 8 bases between. The CDR3 runs 15 residues. Here the CDR3 reads CASSYSSGSNYGYTF. The CDR3 DNA reads as TGTGCCAGCAGTTACTCGTCAGGGTCTAACTATGGCTACACCTTC.

This clonotype turned up a few times. The chain links TRBV11-2 to TRBJ2-5; D is undetermined. The CDR3 totals 14 residues. Germline CDR1 and CDR2: SGHAT and FQNNGV. V lost 5 bases, J lost 0 bases, and 10 bases lay in between. CDR3 sequence (DNA): TGTGCCAGCAGCCTCACTTTAAACCAAGAGACCCAGTACTTC. Translation gives CASSLTLNQETQYF. The full variable domain, in which reference TRBV11-2 and TRBJ2-5 provide the parts outside the CDR3, is EAGVAQSPRYKIIEKRQSVAFWCNPISGHATLYWYQQILGQGPKLLIQFQNNGVVDDSQLPKDRFSAERLKGVDSTLKIQPAKLEDSAVYLCASSLTLNQETQYFGPGTRLLVL.

This clonotype was seen more than once but under ten times. The chain has TRBV15 and TRBJ2-2; D is uncertain. Germline V gives CDR1 LNHNV, CDR2 YYDKDF (reference sequence). Trimming took 0 bases from V and 5 from J, leaving 10 bases between them. This CDR3 is built from 15 residues. The CDR3 DNA is TGTGCCACCAGCAGAGAGGGGTTTGTGACCGGGGAGCTGTTTTTT. Protein: CATSREGFVTGELFF.